This TCR beta chain is drawn from a study of blood T cells in healthy people across ages. Study results and limitations: Naive T cell percentage by flow cytometry tracked strongly with beta diversity.

As for this clonotype: Its cognate antigen is unknown. A junction end diverges from the germline sequence, so it may reflect a read error.

Germline CDR1 PRHDT, CDR2 FYEKMQ (reference sequence). This CDR3 is 15 amino acids long. Primers used in a second PCR of roughly 7 to 12 cycles were a sample-barcoded 5' primer and a J-beta primer mix. MiXCR, applied by TCRdb to the 5' RACE reads, yields one record per CDR3 protein. The table records about 700,000 distinct CDR3 sequences, roughly 32% of them present only once. Healthy individuals of Caucasian origin from Russia, aged about 6 to 100, served as donors. The chain carries TRBV13 and TRBJ2-1; D perhaps matches TRBD1 (6 bases). This clonotype was sampled from a woman over 75 in good health. The sample consisted of blood. DNA of the CDR3: TGTGCCAGCAGCACCCAGGGGAGAGTCTACAATGAGCGGTTCTTC. Translated: CASSTQGRVYNERFF. Variable domain in full (rest from reference TRBV13 and TRBJ2-1): AAGVIQSPRHLIKEKRETATLKCYPIPRHDTVYWYQQGPGQDPQFLISFYEKMQSDKGSIPDRFSAQQFSDYHSELNMSSLELGDSALYFCASSTQGRVYNERFFGPGTRLTVL.